This TCR beta chain was captured in a study of T-cell memory formation after mild COVID-19. In the case of this clonotype: Its cognate antigen is unknown.

Overall study results and limits: The CD4+ clones that contracted clustered mainly within CM and EM, and the CD8+ clones concentrated in EMRA. Second-wave clones peaking on day 37 lacked confirmed SARS-CoV-2 specificity. Day 15 to 85 contracting clones showed balanced CD4/CD8; later expanders leaned CD4+.

CDR3 length: 17 residues. The germline CDR1 and CDR2 sequences are SGHAT and FQNNGV. V was clipped by 5 bases and J by 5 bases; unmatched bases: 9. In TCRdb, the 5' RACE reads were re-called with MiXCR into one record per CDR3 protein. Counted here are 250,000 or so distinct CDR3 sequences, roughly 18% occurring once; the ten biggest clones make up under 30%. This TCR was recovered from a young man who had mild COVID-19 (a few samples of this study predate the infection). Cell type and time point are not known. Material: PBMCs or a T cell subset sorted from them (not recorded which). This rearrangement joins TRBV11-2 to TRBJ2-1; 13 positions agree with TRBD2. CDR3 in amino acids: CASSPWTSGGRDNEQFF. The CDR3 DNA follows: TGTGCCAGCAGCCCATGGACTAGCGGGGGCAGGGACAATGAGCAGTTCTTC.